The next 32 T cell receptor beta chains were all read from a single sample in a study of shared clonotypes between healthy human individuals. Assay used: immunoSEQ multiplex PCR; TCRdb lists only in-frame clones, some missing. In the table there are a few million clones, approximately 90% of which are singletons. The sequenced sample was naive CD4+ T cells sorted from blood. Indicated subset: CD45RA+ positively selected. Receptors originate from a young man in good health.

About this clone: Other DNA sequences in this sample translate to the same CDR3. The chain carries TRBV6-1 and TRBJ1-1, with 10 bases fitting TRBD1. J gave up 2 bases and V 4 bases, and 1 base lay outside the gene matches. This CDR3 region has 14 residues. Germline CDR1 and CDR2: MNHNS and SASEGT. DNA of the CDR3: TGTGCCAGCAGTGGACAGGGGGCCAACACTGAAGCTTTCTTT. Translated: CASSGQGANTEAFF.

This clone was counted only a few times. Different DNA sequences within this sample yield the same CDR3. This chain uses TRBV18 with TRBJ2-7; D is unclear. Between the trimmed V and J ends, which lost 3 bases and 6 bases, there was a span of 9 bases. The CDR3 sequence is 12 residues long. The V gene's germline CDR1 is KGHSH and CDR2 LQKENI. The CDR3 DNA is TGTGCCAGCTCACCGAGTCTCCTCGAGCAGTACTTC. This encodes CASSPSLLEQYF.

The chain couples TRBV6-4 to TRBJ1-5; D not certain. The CDR3 has 14 residues. The germline V gene encodes CDR1 MRHNA and CDR2 SNTAGT. Trimming left V 8 bases short and J 1 base short, with 12 bases between. In DNA form, the CDR3 reads TGTGCCAGCCTTCGGTGTCTAAGCAATCAGCCCCAGCATTTT. This translates into CASLRCLSNQPQHF.

The rearrangement uses TRBV6-1 and TRBJ2-7; TRBD1 matches 7 bases. There are 15 residues in the CDR3. Trimming took 2 bases from V and 2 from J; bases not matched to a gene: 6. Germline-derived CDR1 and CDR2 are MNHNS and SASEGT. The CDR3 protein is CASSELGTDPYEQYF. In DNA, the CDR3 is TGTGCCAGCAGTGAACTGGGGACAGATCCCTACGAGCAGTACTTC.

The chain is built from TRBV7-9 and TRBJ2-2; 8 nucleotides agree with TRBD1. The CDR3 is 15 residues long. Germline assignment: CDR1 SEHNR and CDR2 FQNEAQ (reference sequence). Losses at the gene ends were 5 bases for V and 6 bases for J; bases not matched to a gene: 8. The CDR3 region is CASSPGTGPPGELFF. DNA for the CDR3: TGTGCCAGCAGCCCCGGGACAGGCCCCCCCGGGGAGCTGTTTTTT. Filled out from reference TRBV7-9 and TRBJ2-2, the complete variable domain reads DTGVSQNPRHKITKRGQNVTFRCDPISEHNRLYWYRQTLGQGPEFLTYFQNEAQLEKSRLLSDRFSAERPKGSFSTLEIQRTEQGDSAMYLCASSPGTGPPGELFFGEGSRLTVL.

This chain joins TRBV18 and TRBJ2-2; D call uncertain. V was clipped by 2 bases and J by 7 bases, with 8 bases between them. Germline values: CDR1 KGHSH, CDR2 LQKENI. The CDR3 loop spans 13 amino acids. The CDR3 spells CASSPGPGGELFF. In DNA, the CDR3 is TGTGCCAGCTCACCAGGTCCCGGCGGGGAGCTGTTTTTT.

Only one count was recorded for this clone. This same CDR3 is encoded by further DNA sequences in the sample. J is TRBJ2-5 and V is TRBV2; D uncertain. CDR1 is SNHLY, CDR2 FYNNEI, per germline. Trimming removed 3 bases at V and 5 bases at J, with 10 bases between. The CDR3 contains 13 residues. The DNA of the CDR3 is TGTGCCAGCAGTGAGGAGCGTGGGGAGACCCAGTACTTC. Its translation is CASSEERGETQYF.

The chain joins TRBV4-3 to TRBJ2-2; D call uncertain. This CDR3 is 15 amino acids long. Trimming stripped 2 bases from V and 1 base from J, with 8 bases between. The germline V gene has CDR1 LGHNA and CDR2 YSLEER. The CDR3 DNA is TGCGCCAGCAGCCAACTTACCGGGAACACCGGGGAGCTGTTTTTT. It translates to CASSQLTGNTGELFF.

V gene TRBV30 combines with J gene TRBJ1-1; D is unresolved. V lost 3 bases and J lost 0, with 11 bases in between. The germline V gene has CDR1 GTSNPN and CDR2 SVGIG (reference sequence). The CDR3 is 14 amino acids. The CDR3 coding sequence is TGTGCCTGGAGCGATGGACGGTTGAACACTGAAGCTTTCTTT. Translation: CAWSDGRLNTEAFF.

V gene TRBV7-9 combines with J gene TRBJ2-5; 8 bases align to TRBD1. V trimming: 0 bases; J trimming: 3 bases; junction bases outside the gene matches: 0. The germline gives CDR1 SEHNR, CDR2 FQNEAQ (reference sequence). The CDR3 has 14 residues. The CDR3 is CASSLAQGEETQYF. The CDR3 DNA reads as TGTGCCAGCAGCTTAGCACAGGGGGAAGAGACCCAGTACTTC.

This clone was counted once. The genes are TRBV11-2 and TRBJ1-2; possibly TRBD1 for D (5 bases). Trimming pared 3 bases from V and 5 bases from J, leaving 13 bases between. This CDR3 spans 14 amino acids. The germline V gene encodes CDR1 SGHAT and CDR2 FQNNGV. The chain's CDR3 is CASSFDSPRYGYTF. DNA of the CDR3: TGTGCCAGCAGCTTCGACAGTCCTAGGTATGGCTACACCTTC.

The chain recombines TRBV6-6 with TRBJ2-1; 14 bases are shared with TRBD2. Germline lookup yields CDR1 MNHNY and CDR2 SVGAGI (reference sequence). V lost 7 bases, J lost 7 bases, and 6 bases stayed unmatched. This CDR3 region has 15 residues. Written as DNA, the CDR3 is TGTGCCAGCATCTACAGGACTAGCGGGAGGAATGAGCAGTTCTTC. Its translation is CASIYRTSGRNEQFF.

This chain joins TRBV19 and TRBJ2-1; TRBD2 agrees at 11 bases. CDR1 LNHDA and CDR2 SQIVND come from the germline V gene (reference sequence). V shed 4 bases and J 6 bases; nucleotides not matched to a gene: 5. CDR3 length equals 15 residues. CDR3 residues: CASSTGTSGSNEQFF. The CDR3 DNA follows: TGTGCCAGTAGTACAGGGACTAGCGGCTCCAATGAGCAGTTCTTC.

The V gene is TRBV5-1, the J gene TRBJ2-7; 8 bases match TRBD2. The J segment lost 3 bases and the V segment lost 4 bases, leaving 6 bases of the junction unmatched. The CDR3 has 14 residues. Germline CDR1 and CDR2: SGHRS and YFSETQ. For the CDR3, the DNA is TGCGCCAGCAGCCGGGAGGGGACAAACTACGAGCAGTACTTC. Translating gives CASSREGTNYEQYF.

The V and J genes are TRBV27 and TRBJ2-2, with D perhaps TRBD2 (7 bases). This CDR3 has 14 amino acids. CDR1 is MNHEY, CDR2 SMNVEV, per germline (reference sequence). Trimming took off 6 bases at V and 6 bases at J, with 14 bases between the two ends. CDR3 loop: CASSREGEPGELFF. The CDR3 coding sequence is TGTGCCAGCAGCAGGGAGGGGGAGCCCGGGGAGCTGTTTTTT.

The gene calls are TRBV21-1 and TRBJ1-6. TRBV21-1 is a recognized pseudogene. The CDR3 contains 14 residues. In nucleotides, the CDR3 is TGTGCCAGCAAGAATCCCAACCATAATTCACCCCTCCACTTT. Translating it yields CASKNPNHNSPLHF.

This rearrangement joins TRBV23-1 to TRBJ2-1; TRBD2 agrees at 11 bases. TRBV23-1 is classed as an ORF, of uncertain function. Trimming cost V 4 bases and J 8 bases; bases outside gene matches: 13. The CDR3 is 17 amino acids. This CDR3 is CASSPKRVAGGPYEQFF. In DNA, the CDR3 is TGCGCCAGCAGTCCAAAGCGCGTAGCGGGAGGGCCCTATGAGCAGTTCTTC.

The V and J genes are TRBV28 and TRBJ2-1, with a weak D call TRBD1 (6 bases). Per germline, CDR1 MDHEN and CDR2 SYDVKM. Deletions cut 5 bases from V and 5 bases from J, with 13 bases between. The CDR3 covers 14 residues. CDR3 in DNA: TGTGCCAGCAGTATTCTCCGGGACAACAATGAGCAGTTCTTC. It yields the protein CASSILRDNNEQFF.

About this clone itself: A much larger clonotype is one base distant, so this may be a read error. The same CDR3 can be traced to other DNA sequences in this sample. The chain combines TRBV5-1 with TRBJ1-1; D is ambiguous. Trimming stripped 3 bases from V and 1 base from J, with 4 bases between. The germline CDR1 and CDR2 sequences are SGHRS and YFSETQ. The CDR3 is 12 amino acids. Written as DNA, the CDR3 is TGCGCCAGCAGCTCGGGGAACACTGAAGCTTTCTTT. Translated, it gives CASSSGNTEAFF.

This clone was counted a single time. The chain recombines TRBV11-2 with TRBJ2-3, with a tentative D call TRBD1 (5 bases). Germline values: CDR1 SGHAT, CDR2 FQNNGV. V was pared by 1 base and J by 7 bases, with 6 bases between. The CDR3 consists of 12 residues. This CDR3 reads CASSLGGNTQYF. CDR3 bases: TGTGCCAGCAGCTTAGGGGGCAATACGCAGTATTTT.

The rearrangement joins TRBV30 to TRBJ1-5; 9 bases agree with TRBD1. The V segment lost 3 bases and the J segment 7 bases; nucleotides outside the gene matches: 7. The CDR3 is 14 amino acids. In germline, CDR1 is GTSNPN, CDR2 SVGIG (reference sequence). For the CDR3, the DNA is TGTGCCTGGAGAACACAGGGGGCCAGGCAGCCCCAGCATTTT. This encodes CAWRTQGARQPQHF.

The rearrangement joins TRBV10-3 to TRBJ1-2; D gene ambiguous. There are 12 residues in the CDR3. The V end was cut by 8 bases, the J end by 4 bases, with 11 bases between. CDR1 and CDR2 from the germline V gene are ENHRY and SYGVKD. The CDR3 protein is CAISNDTYGYTF. Here the CDR3 DNA reads TGTGCCATCTCGAATGACACCTATGGCTACACCTTC.

This clone appeared a single time. This chain uses TRBV23-1 with TRBJ2-7; 9 bases align to TRBD1. TRBV23-1 is placed among ORFs of uncertain function. V lost 0 bases, J lost 2 bases, and 5 bases stayed unmatched. This CDR3 has 16 residues. CDR3 nucleotide sequence: TGCGCCAGCAGTCAATCGGGACAGGGTTTAGCCTACGAGCAGTACTTC. Amino acids: CASSQSGQGLAYEQYF.

This chain joins TRBV7-3 and TRBJ1-1, with D possibly being TRBD1 (5 bases). Trimming cost V 3 bases and J 2 bases, with 10 bases left between them. In germline, CDR1 is SGHTA, CDR2 FQGTGA. The CDR3 has 14 amino acids. The CDR3 sequence: CASSFSRDNTEAFF. DNA of the CDR3: TGTGCCAGCAGCTTTTCACGGGACAACACTGAAGCTTTCTTT.

This clone showed up just once. The chain combines TRBV5-5 with TRBJ2-7, with D perhaps TRBD1 (7 bases). Trimming stripped 2 bases from V and 1 base from J, with 16 bases between. Germline lookup yields CDR1 SGHKS and CDR2 YYEKEE (reference sequence). The CDR3 totals 16 residues. CDR3 nucleotide sequence: TGTGCCAGCAGCTTTCTTCGGGGGACAGCTTCCTACGAGCAGTACTTC. Its protein product is CASSFLRGTASYEQYF.

This chain links TRBV10-3 with TRBJ1-5; D might be TRBD1 (5 bases). CDR3 length: 14 amino acids. Germline CDR1 is ENHRY and CDR2 is SYGVKD. V lost 4 bases and J lost 7, with 14 bases in between. CDR3 residues: CAISGGREGQPQHF. In nucleotides, the CDR3 is TGTGCCATCAGTGGAGGCAGGGAGGGACAGCCCCAGCATTTT.

The rearrangement uses TRBV21-1 and TRBJ1-2; TRBD1, the table's D call, was not compared with the DNA. TRBV21-1 is a pseudogene. This CDR3 spans 14 amino acids. The CDR3 protein is CASNRHRDSYGYTF. In DNA, the CDR3 is TGTGCCAGCAATAGACACCGGGACAGCTATGGCTACACCTTC.

In regard to this clone: Different DNA sequences within this sample yield the same CDR3. The chain employs TRBV9 and TRBJ1-3; perhaps TRBD1 as D (6 bases). Germline-derived CDR1 and CDR2 are SGDLS and YYNGEE. The CDR3 runs to 15 residues. The V end was cut by 4 bases, the J end by 1 base, with 12 bases between. CDR3 sequence reads: CASSSGGGSGNTIYF. As DNA, the CDR3 is TGTGCCAGCAGCTCCGGGGGCGGTTCTGGAAACACCATATATTTT.

The chain couples TRBV6-6 to TRBJ2-1; 10 nucleotides align to TRBD1. This CDR3 is built from 14 residues. V lost 4 bases and J lost 7; bases outside the gene matches: 4. The germline V gene has CDR1 MNHNY and CDR2 SVGAGI (reference sequence). The chain's CDR3 is CASSSDRGWNEQFF. In DNA form, the CDR3 reads TGTGCCAGCAGTTCGGACAGGGGGTGGAATGAGCAGTTCTTC.

Note on this clone: The sample contains more than one DNA sequence encoding this CDR3. The chain combines TRBV7-2 with TRBJ2-1, with TRBD2 matching 7 bases. The CDR3 loop spans 15 amino acids. V dropped 3 bases and J dropped 3; count of bases not matched to a gene: 5. CDR1 is SGHTA, CDR2 FQGNSA, per germline. The chain's CDR3 is CASSLGLAVYNEQFF. CDR3 bases: TGTGCCAGCAGCTTGGGGCTAGCGGTCTACAATGAGCAGTTCTTC.

This sequence joins TRBV19 and TRBJ2-5; D possibly corresponds to TRBD2 (5 bases). This CDR3 comprises 15 residues. CDR1 and CDR2 (germline): LNHDA, SQIVND (reference sequence). Between the trimmed V and J ends, which lost 3 bases and 2 bases, there was a span of 13 bases. The CDR3: CASSITGSGQETQYF. CDR3 sequence (DNA): TGTGCCAGTAGTATCACGGGGTCGGGTCAAGAGACCCAGTACTTC. The full variable domain, in which reference TRBV19 and TRBJ2-5 provide the parts outside the CDR3, is DGGITQSPKYLFRKEGQNVTLSCEQNLNHDAMYWYRQDPGQGLRLIYYSQIVNDFQKGDIAEGYSVSREKKESFPLTVTSAQKNPTAFYLCASSITGSGQETQYFGPGTRLLVL.

Note on this clone: Other DNA variants within this sample encode the same CDR3. The chain uses TRBV30 and TRBJ1-3; D remains ambiguous. Per germline, CDR1 GTSNPN and CDR2 SVGIG (reference sequence). CDR3 size: 14 residues. V was shortened by 0 bases and J by 2 bases, with 8 bases between the two germline ends. CDR3 loop: CAWSVKAAGNTIYF. CDR3 sequence (DNA): TGTGCCTGGAGTGTAAAGGCCGCTGGAAACACCATATATTTT.